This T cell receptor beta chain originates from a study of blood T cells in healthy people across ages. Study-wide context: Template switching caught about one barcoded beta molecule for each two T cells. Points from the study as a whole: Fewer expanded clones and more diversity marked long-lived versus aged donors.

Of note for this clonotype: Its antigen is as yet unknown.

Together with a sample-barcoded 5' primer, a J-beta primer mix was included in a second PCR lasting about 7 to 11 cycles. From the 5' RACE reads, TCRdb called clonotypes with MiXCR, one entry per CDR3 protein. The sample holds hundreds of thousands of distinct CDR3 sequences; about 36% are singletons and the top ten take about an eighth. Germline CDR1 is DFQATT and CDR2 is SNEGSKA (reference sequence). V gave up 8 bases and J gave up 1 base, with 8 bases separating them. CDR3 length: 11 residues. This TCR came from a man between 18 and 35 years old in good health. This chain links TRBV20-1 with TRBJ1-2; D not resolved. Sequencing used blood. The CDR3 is CSPMINYGYTF. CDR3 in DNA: TGCAGTCCCATGATTAACTATGGCTACACCTTC.